A single sample gave rise to the 29 T cell receptor beta chains below, sequenced in a study of blood T cell repertoires in COVID-19. Data came from immunoSEQ multiplex PCR; TCRdb stores just in-frame clones and leaves some out. The sample shows roughly 140,000 clones, 76% of them seen only once. Input material: peripheral blood. The receptors here all came from a woman of 80 years or more with acute or convalescent COVID-19.

The chain recombines TRBV11-2 with TRBJ1-6; TRBD1 might be the D (5 bases). The V and J ends lost 0 bases and 9 bases respectively, with 12 bases between them. The CDR3 extends over 15 amino acids. Germline-derived CDR1 and CDR2 are SGHAT and FQNNGV. The CDR3, as DNA: TGTGCCAGCAGCTTAGATCACGGGGGGGGTTCACCCCTCCACTTT. This codes for CASSLDHGGGSPLHF.

V usage is TRBV20-1 and J usage is TRBJ2-1, with 7 bases fitting TRBD2. The germline V gene encodes CDR1 DFQATT and CDR2 SNEGSKA (reference sequence). The CDR3 covers 15 residues. V lost 3 bases, J lost 5 bases, and 10 bases stayed unmatched. The CDR3 loop reads CSASGGSRAHNEQFF. CDR3 coding DNA: TGCAGTGCTAGTGGCGGGAGTAGAGCCCACAATGAGCAGTTCTTC.

This clone was counted once. The rearrangement joins TRBV9 to TRBJ2-7; 11 positions agree with TRBD2. The CDR3 sequence is 18 residues long. V dropped 0 bases and J dropped 6; count of bases not matched to a gene: 14. Germline V gene sequence: CDR1 SGDLS, CDR2 YYNGEE. CDR3 region: CASSVVADATSGKAEQYF. The CDR3 region has the DNA TGTGCCAGCAGCGTAGTCGCCGACGCGACTAGCGGGAAGGCCGAGCAGTACTTC.

CDR3 sequence reads: CASSLAMRGRSTDTQYF. The CDR3 DNA follows: TGTGCCAGCAGCTTGGCCATGCGGGGGAGGAGCACAGATACGCAGTATTTT. V and J are TRBV5-4 and TRBJ2-3, with 7 bases aligning to TRBD2. CDR1 SGHNT and CDR2 YYREEE come from the germline V gene (reference sequence). This CDR3 contains 17 residues. The trim removed 0 bases at V and 0 bases at J, leaving 7 bases unmatched.

The rearrangement uses TRBV10-3 and TRBJ1-1; D unclear. Germline V gives CDR1 ENHRY, CDR2 SYGVKD. V was cut by 7 bases and J by 2 bases, with 17 bases left in between. This CDR3 contains 15 residues. This CDR3 is CAINPSPQVNTEAFF. The CDR3 DNA follows: TGTGCCATCAATCCCTCGCCGCAGGTCAACACTGAAGCTTTCTTT.

The chain couples TRBV13 to TRBJ1-2; D may be TRBD1 (6 bases). Germline CDR1 reads PRHDT; CDR2 reads FYEKMQ (reference sequence). CDR3 length: 15 amino acids. Trimming removed 5 bases at V and 5 bases at J, with 18 bases between. As DNA, the CDR3 is TGTGCCAGCAGCCGCGCCCCCGGACAGCAGTATGGCTACACCTTC. This sequence encodes CASSRAPGQQYGYTF.

This chain connects TRBV18 to TRBJ1-2; 7 positions agree with TRBD1. Germline V gene data show CDR1 as KGHSH and CDR2 as LQKENI. This CDR3 spans 14 amino acids. V dropped 2 bases and J dropped 4; count of bases not matched to a gene: 4. The CDR3 loop is CASSPGGGLYGYTF. For the CDR3, the DNA is TGTGCCAGCTCACCAGGAGGGGGCCTCTATGGCTACACCTTC.

This sequence joins TRBV7-8 and TRBJ2-5; D is uncertain. Per the germline V gene, CDR1 is SGHVS and CDR2 is FQNEAQ. This CDR3 region has 14 residues. Deletions cut 8 bases from V and 2 bases from J, with 15 bases between. The CDR3 nucleotides read TGTGCCAGCCGAGACACCTTTATTCAAGAGACCCAGTACTTC. Translated: CASRDTFIQETQYF. The variable domain in full, with the rest retrieved from reference TRBV7-8 and TRBJ2-5, is GAGVSQSPRYKVAKRGQDVALRCDPISGHVSLFWYQQALGQGPEFLTYFQNEAQLDKSGLPSDRFFAERPEGSVSTLKIQRTQQEDSAVYLCASRDTFIQETQYFGPGTRLLVL.

This chain uses TRBV27 with TRBJ2-5, with 14 bases aligning to TRBD2. The CDR3 sequence is 16 residues long. The V and J ends lost 5 bases and 2 bases, in that order; junction bases with no gene match: 4. Germline CDR1 MNHEY, CDR2 SMNVEV (reference sequence). The CDR3 DNA is TGTGCCAGCAGTAGGACTAGCGGGGGGCTGCAAGAGACCCAGTACTTC. Its translation is CASSRTSGGLQETQYF.

The chain employs TRBV11-2 and TRBJ2-6; 11 bases are a match to TRBD1. From germline, CDR1 is SGHAT and CDR2 FQNNGV. This CDR3 has 18 residues. After removal of 5 bases from V and 1 base from J, the junction contained 7 bases not matched to a gene. CDR3 DNA: TGTGCCAGCAGCCCACGAGGACAGGGGGCGTCTGGGGCCAACGTCCTGACTTTC. Translating it yields CASSPRGQGASGANVLTF. The full variable domain, its missing parts supplied by reference TRBV11-2 and TRBJ2-6, is EAGVAQSPRYKIIEKRQSVAFWCNPISGHATLYWYQQILGQGPKLLIQFQNNGVVDDSQLPKDRFSAERLKGVDSTLKIQPAKLEDSAVYLCASSPRGQGASGANVLTFGAGSRLTVL.

The chain uses TRBV18 and TRBJ1-4, with 9 nucleotides matching TRBD1. V lost 6 bases, J lost 8 bases, and 7 bases stayed unmatched. Germline CDR1 and CDR2: KGHSH and LQKENI. This CDR3 comprises 14 residues. CDR3 sequence reads: CASSQTGGREKLFF. The DNA for the CDR3 is TGTGCCAGCTCTCAGACAGGGGGGCGCGAAAAACTGTTTTTT.

The V gene is TRBV29-1, the J gene TRBJ1-2, with TRBD1 matching 11 bases. Germline-derived CDR1 and CDR2 are SQVTM and ANQGSEA. The ends lost 2 bases at V and 4 bases at J; junction bases unmatched: 3. The CDR3 sequence is 14 residues long. The CDR3 DNA is TGCAGCGTTGAACGGGACAGGGGGTCCTATGGCTACACCTTC. Encoded protein: CSVERDRGSYGYTF.

The genes are TRBV5-5 and TRBJ1-1, with 9 bases aligning to TRBD1. The germline V gene has CDR1 SGHKS and CDR2 YYEKEE (reference sequence). This CDR3 contains 14 residues. With V trimmed by 0 bases and J by 3 bases, 0 bases remained unmatched. The CDR3 bases are TGTGCCAGCAGCTTGGGGACAGGGGACACTGAAGCTTTCTTT. Its protein product is CASSLGTGDTEAFF.

The V gene is TRBV5-1, the J gene TRBJ2-1; 16 nucleotides agree with TRBD2. The CDR3 is 18 amino acids. Germline V gene data show CDR1 as SGHRS and CDR2 as YFSETQ. Unmatched junction bases numbered 11, after V lost 4 bases and J lost 7 bases. CDR3 region: CASSLGTSGRGPINEQFF. CDR3 coding DNA: TGCGCCAGCAGCCTAGGGACTAGCGGGAGGGGCCCAATAAATGAGCAGTTCTTC.

This clone was counted only a few times. V gene TRBV19 combines with J gene TRBJ1-5; 9 bases match TRBD1. This CDR3 region has 16 residues. V lost 3 bases and J lost 2; bases outside the gene matches: 5. The V gene's germline CDR1 is LNHDA and CDR2 SQIVND (reference sequence). CDR3 nucleotides: TGTGCCAGTAGTATCGGACAGGGGAGTCGCAATCAGCCCCAGCATTTT. Translation gives CASSIGQGSRNQPQHF.

Written as DNA, the CDR3 is TGTGCCAGCAGCCCCCTGGGACAGGGAAATGAAAAACTGTTTTTT. Its translation is CASSPLGQGNEKLFF. The V and J genes are TRBV11-2 and TRBJ1-4, with 9 bases aligning to TRBD1. This CDR3 has 15 residues. J lost 5 bases, V lost 5 bases, and 6 bases had no gene match. Germline V gene data show CDR1 as SGHAT and CDR2 as FQNNGV.

The chain carries TRBV5-1 and TRBJ2-2; TRBD1 matches at 9 bases. Trimming at V came to 2 bases and at J to 3 bases, leaving 2 bases not matched to a gene. The germline CDR1 and CDR2 sequences are SGHRS and YFSETQ. CDR3 length: 15 residues. CDR3 in amino acids: CASSFRQGDTGELFF. CDR3 nucleotides: TGCGCCAGCAGCTTCCGACAGGGGGACACCGGGGAGCTGTTTTTT.

The chain joins TRBV25-1 to TRBJ2-4; D is perhaps TRBD2 (6 bases). This CDR3 spans 18 amino acids. V lost 3 bases and J lost 1, with 19 bases in between. Germline CDR1 and CDR2: MGHDK and SYGVNS. The CDR3 coding sequence is TGTGCCAGCAGTGAGTTGACTCGTGGCGGGGTGGCCAAAAACATTCAGTACTTC. This encodes CASSELTRGGVAKNIQYF.

The CDR3 region is CASGGGDEQFF. CDR3 nucleotide sequence: TGTGCCAGCGGAGGGGGGGATGAGCAGTTCTTC. The chain joins TRBV11-3 to TRBJ2-1, with a tentative D call TRBD2 (7 bases). V lost 8 bases, J lost 8 bases, and 10 bases lay in between. The CDR3 loop spans 11 amino acids. Germline lookup yields CDR1 SGHNT and CDR2 YENEEA.

V usage is TRBV4-3 and J usage is TRBJ2-1; 12 bases are shared with TRBD2. Per the germline V gene, CDR1 is LGHNA and CDR2 is YSLEER. The CDR3 is made up of 19 amino acids. V trimming: 1 base; J trimming: 0 bases; junction bases outside the gene matches: 7. The CDR3 reads CASSQVASGGAFSYNEQFF. The CDR3, as DNA: TGCGCCAGCAGCCAAGTCGCTAGCGGGGGGGCCTTCTCCTACAATGAGCAGTTCTTC.

The chain combines TRBV3-1 (or the pseudogene TRBV3-2) with TRBJ1-1, with D perhaps matching TRBD1 (6 bases). V gave up 2 bases and J gave up 1 base, with 11 bases separating them. CDR1 is LGHDT, CDR2 YNNKEL, per germline (reference sequence). This CDR3 has 15 amino acids. The CDR3: CASSQLRTANTEAFF. The CDR3 nucleotides are TGTGCCAGCAGCCAACTCCGGACAGCGAACACTGAAGCTTTCTTT.

J is TRBJ1-5 and V is TRBV12-3 or TRBV12-4; 7 bases map to TRBD1. The trim removed 5 bases at V and 6 bases at J, leaving 4 bases unmatched. CDR3 length: 13 amino acids. CDR3 sequence: CASSNDRVQPQHF. The CDR3 DNA reads TGTGCCAGCAGTAACGACAGGGTTCAGCCCCAGCATTTT.

The J gene is TRBJ1-4, the V gene TRBV7-2; TRBD1 might be the D (5 bases). CDR1 and CDR2 (germline): SGHTA, FQGNSA. Between the trimmed V and J ends, which lost 4 bases and 3 bases, there was a span of 9 bases. There are 14 residues in the CDR3. This CDR3 is CASSWGGANEKLFF. In nucleotides, the CDR3 is TGTGCCAGCAGCTGGGGGGGTGCTAATGAAAAACTGTTTTTT.

The gene calls are TRBV5-1 and TRBJ1-4; D unresolved. Germline CDR1 and CDR2: SGHRS and YFSETQ. The CDR3 sequence is 15 residues long. V lost 1 base and J lost 0, with 7 bases in between. CDR3 nucleotide sequence: TGCGCCAGCAGCTTGTTAGTCGCAACTAATGAAAAACTGTTTTTT. Amino acids: CASSLLVATNEKLFF.

CDR3 sequence reads: CASGARDPSSYEQYF. The DNA of the CDR3 is TGTGCCAGCGGGGCGCGAGACCCCAGCTCCTACGAGCAGTACTTC. The V call is TRBV5-6, the J call TRBJ2-7; D is possibly TRBD1 (5 bases). The ends were cut back, 7 bases at V and 0 bases at J, with 17 bases in the middle. The germline CDR1 and CDR2 sequences are SGHDT and YYEEEE. This CDR3 spans 15 amino acids.

The chain is built from TRBV3-1 (or the pseudogene TRBV3-2) and TRBJ1-5; D not certain. This CDR3 spans 16 amino acids. Germline assignment: CDR1 LGHDT and CDR2 YNNKEL (reference sequence). V lost 4 bases, J lost 2 bases, and 15 bases lay in between. The CDR3, as DNA: TGTGCCAGCAGCCGAGGCGAGGGAGGAGGCAATCAGCCCCAGCATTTT. Protein: CASSRGEGGGNQPQHF.

This clone was seen just once. The chain couples TRBV25-1 to TRBJ1-1; D unclear. The V end was cut by 8 bases, the J end by 1 base, with 11 bases between. CDR1 is MGHDK, CDR2 SYGVNS, per germline. The CDR3 length is 13 residues. CDR3 sequence reads: CASSVEWNTEAFF. CDR3 DNA sequence: TGTGCCAGCTCCGTAGAATGGAACACTGAAGCTTTCTTT.

Notes on this clone: Compared with germline, one end of the junction differs, possibly owing to a read error. The J gene is TRBJ2-7, the V gene TRBV6-2 or TRBV6-3; D perhaps matches TRBD2 (5 bases). Germline lookup yields CDR1 MNHEY and CDR2 SVGEGT. The CDR3 totals 11 residues. The CDR3 here is CASSYSGVGVF. In DNA, the CDR3 is TGTGCCAGCAGTTACTCGGGAGTTGGGGTCTTC.

The chain combines TRBV21-1 with TRBJ2-7; the table gives TRBD2 as D, unverified against the DNA. TRBV21-1 is tagged as a pseudogene. The CDR3 loop spans 16 amino acids. The CDR3 region is CASSKEDSSGRCEQYF. The CDR3 nucleotides read TGTGCCAGCAGCAAAGAGGATAGTAGCGGGAGATGCGAGCAGTACTTC.